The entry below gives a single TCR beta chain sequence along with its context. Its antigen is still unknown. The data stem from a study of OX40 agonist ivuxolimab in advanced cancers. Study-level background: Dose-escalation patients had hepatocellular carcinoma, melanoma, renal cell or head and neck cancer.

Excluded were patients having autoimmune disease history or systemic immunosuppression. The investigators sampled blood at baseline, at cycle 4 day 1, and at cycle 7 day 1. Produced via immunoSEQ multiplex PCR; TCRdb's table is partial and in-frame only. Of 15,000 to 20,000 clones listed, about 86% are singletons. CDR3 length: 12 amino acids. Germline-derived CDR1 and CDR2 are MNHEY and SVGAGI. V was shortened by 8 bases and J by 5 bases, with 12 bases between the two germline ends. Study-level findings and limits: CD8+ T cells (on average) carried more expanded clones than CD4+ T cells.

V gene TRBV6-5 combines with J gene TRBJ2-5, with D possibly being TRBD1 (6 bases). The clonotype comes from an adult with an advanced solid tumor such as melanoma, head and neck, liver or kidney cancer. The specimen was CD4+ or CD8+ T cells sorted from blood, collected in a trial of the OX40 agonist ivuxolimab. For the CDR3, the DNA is TGTGCCAGCCAATTTAGGGGGGAGACCCAGTACTTC. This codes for CASQFRGETQYF.